The 8 T cell receptor beta chains listed next were all sequenced from one sample in a study of T cell changes during pregnancy in multiple sclerosis. Sequencing used immunoSEQ multiplex PCR; TCRdb keeps in-frame clones, though not all of them. The sample includes around 110,000 clones, just under 95% of them seen just once. Sample: peripheral blood, taken after pregnancy. These receptors all come from a female donor with multiple sclerosis, enrolled in a pregnancy study.

The chain is built from TRBV30 and TRBJ1-5; D not certain. CDR3 length equals 12 residues. Germline CDR1 and CDR2: GTSNPN and SVGIG (reference sequence). The ends were cut back, 2 bases at V and 5 bases at J, with 7 bases in the middle. The CDR3 DNA follows: TGTGCCTGGAGTCTCCCGTATCAGCCCCAGCATTTT. Translation: CAWSLPYQPQHF.

This chain uses TRBV30 with TRBJ1-2; D is unclear. The CDR3 is 16 residues long. V lost 1 base and J 0 bases, leaving 15 bases between the germline ends. CDR1 is GTSNPN, CDR2 SVGIG, per germline (reference sequence). The CDR3 coding sequence is TGTGCCTGGAGTGGGTATAGGCGGCCGGCTAACTATGGCTACACCTTC. As protein: CAWSGYRRPANYGYTF.

This chain joins TRBV9 and TRBJ2-1, with 16 positions matching TRBD2. The length of the CDR3 is 17 residues. Trimming removed 4 bases from V and 10 bases from J; junction bases left unmatched: 11. Germline V gives CDR1 SGDLS, CDR2 YYNGEE. The CDR3, as DNA: TGTGCCAGCAGCTCCCGGGAGGGACTAGCGGGAGGGTGGGAGCAGTTCTTC. The encoded protein is CASSSREGLAGGWEQFF.

This clone came up once. The chain links TRBV28 to TRBJ2-1; D is unclear. The V end lost 4 bases, the J end lost 10 bases, and 8 bases lay between the germline ends. Germline V gives CDR1 MDHEN, CDR2 SYDVKM. This CDR3 is 11 amino acids long. DNA for the CDR3: TGTGCCAGCAGTTCAGGTGGGGAGCAGTTCTTC. As protein: CASSSGGEQFF.

The V and J genes are TRBV6-1 and TRBJ2-5, with TRBD2 matching 15 bases. The germline V gene has CDR1 MNHNS and CDR2 SASEGT. V lost 0 bases, J lost 4 bases, and 0 bases stayed unmatched. The CDR3 extends over 16 amino acids. CDR3 sequence (DNA): TGTGCCAGCAGTGAAGCGGGACTAGCGGGAGGAGAGACCCAGTACTTC. Encoded protein: CASSEAGLAGGETQYF.

This CDR3 reads CASSDTAPDATNEKLFF. The CDR3 DNA follows: TGTGCCAGCAGCGACACGGCCCCAGATGCAACTAATGAAAAACTGTTTTTT. The rearrangement uses TRBV2 and TRBJ1-4, with D hard to call. This CDR3 comprises 17 residues. The germline V and J ends were trimmed by 6 bases and 0 bases, with 17 bases remaining between them. Germline V gives CDR1 SNHLY, CDR2 FYNNEI.

The chain is built from TRBV5-6 and TRBJ2-7; 10 nucleotides agree with TRBD2. The CDR3 sequence is 16 residues long. CDR1 and CDR2 (germline): SGHDT, YYEEEE. With V trimmed by 3 bases and J by 0 bases, 6 bases remained unmatched. For the CDR3, the DNA is TGTGCCAGCAGCTGGTTAGCGGGGGGAAGCTCCTACGAGCAGTACTTC. This translates into CASSWLAGGSSYEQYF.

The CDR3: CASSFRDPTGELFF. The CDR3 nucleotides are TGTGCCAGCAGTTTCAGGGATCCCACCGGGGAGCTGTTTTTT. The chain carries TRBV27 and TRBJ2-2; tentative D call: TRBD1 (5 bases). Trimming shortened V by 3 bases and J by 4 bases, and 9 bases separated the two germline ends. Germline loops: CDR1 MNHEY, CDR2 SMNVEV (reference sequence). The CDR3 totals 14 residues.